This entry describes one T cell receptor beta chain. The antigen it binds to is not known. Per-nucleotide qualities are absent, and no much larger clonotype sits a single base away. The CDR3 runs 15 amino acids, cysteine and phenylalanine included. The retained sequence is limited to the CDR3, 45 bases, with the frame set at the first base. The germline V gene (reference sequence) gives CDR1 as DFQATT and CDR2 as SNEGSKA. The donors were some 39 Caucasian individuals from Russia, aged roughly 6 to 100 years, who were systemically healthy. Each donor gave about 9.2 milliliters of peripheral blood, drawn into EDTA-treated Vacutainer tubes. Ficoll-Paque density-gradient centrifugation was used to isolate PBMCs, with at least 6 million per sample. Trizol reagent was used to extract total RNA from the PBMCs, yielding at least 5 micrograms per sample. Naive CD45RAhigh/CD27high T cell percentages were measured by flow cytometry on a PBMC aliquot from every donor.

The sample originates from a study of blood T cells in healthy people across ages (dated by TCRdb to the mid-2010s). Turning to the overall study: Template switching captured roughly one uniquely barcoded TCR beta cDNA molecule per two T cells in model experiments. The donors were divided into four age groups: young (average around 16 years), middle-aged (about 39), aged (approximately 62) and long-lived (about 84). To avoid experimental bias, donors of different ages were spread randomly across the sequencing lanes. Using deep sequencing normalized with unique cDNA molecular identifiers, the study measured how TCR beta repertoire diversity changes with age. For two donors (one aged 18 to 30 and one aged 80 or older), the study analyzed two additional independent replicas of 1 million unique cDNA reads from the same blood draw.

General findings and caveats noted by the study authors: Because donor CMV infection status was unknown, age-related changes in expanded clonotypes were potentially confounded. Bulk unsorted PBMC profiling prevented conclusive comparison of naive and antigen-experienced compartments. The long-lived group showed more naive CD4+ T cells, fewer expanded clones and increased TCR diversity than the aged group, suggesting age selection. As age increased, observed TCR beta diversity per million T cells dropped in a roughly linear way, and a significant reduction was already evident by age roughly 40. Estimates of total diversity based on one million sequenced T cells were regarded as lower bounds and as underestimates. There was a strong correlation between observed TCR beta diversity and the percentage of naive T cells measured by flow cytometry.

Library method: 5' RACE. The reads were generated on an Illumina HiSeq 2500. A second PCR of roughly 7 to 12 cycles was performed with a sample-barcoded 5' primer and a J-beta primer mix. Each TCR beta cDNA molecule received a unique molecular identifier from a template-switch 5' adaptor carrying 12 random nucleotides. Each sample yielded at least 2.5 million CDR3-containing paired-end reads. All of the RNA was converted into first-strand cDNA using the Mint cDNA synthesis kit, with a TRBC-specific oligonucleotide serving as the primer. Following uracil-DNA glycosylase treatment, a first 18-cycle PCR with universal primers M1SS and BC2_uni_R was performed on all cDNA. The paper's processing steps were these. Normalization of each sample was performed by random selection of 1 million high-quality reads, each carrying a distinct molecular identifier. Reads with shared molecular identifiers were discarded instead of being binned into consensus sequences. CDR3 identification, clonotype clustering and error correction used MiTCR with a Q25 quality threshold and the strictest error-elimination algorithm. A nonparametric unseen species model with Euler transformation was used to estimate a lower bound on total TCR beta diversity. TCRdb reworked the public reads: Q25 trimming with fastp, MiXCR clone assembly, productive beta chains retained. Entries that share a CDR3 protein sequence are merged under the most common genes and DNA. TCRdb's processing, not the authors', yielded these V and J calls. This sample is represented by more than 1,400,000 distinct CDR3 sequences; 42% of them were singletons. Clones ranked in the top ten supply 6.5% to 10% of the sample.

The receptor was isolated from a woman aged 18-30 years in good health. Sequenced input: blood. The chain joins TRBV20-1 to TRBJ2-7; tentative D gene TRBD2, with 5 bases matching. The J call may be wrong; the DNA end is better matched by TRBJ2-5. The nucleotide sequence is given as TGCAGTGCTAGAGACCCTAGCCGGGAAGAAGAGACCCAGTACTTC. The translation is CSARDPSREEETQYF.